What follows are 32 T cell receptor beta chains derived from one specimen sequenced in a study of beta chain features in type 1 diabetes. Expressed TCRB transcripts were sequenced because the isolated RNA had all been reverse transcribed beforehand. TCRdb keeps only in-frame clones here, not all; method: immunoSEQ multiplex PCR. The table includes more than 300,000 clones, 10% to 15% detected once. Material: naive CD4+ T cells from blood. All receptors derive from a man younger than 35 in good health.

The rearrangement uses TRBV13 and TRBJ2-7; 7 bases map to TRBD2. The germline gives CDR1 PRHDT, CDR2 FYEKMQ (reference sequence). Trimming removed 5 bases from V and 0 bases from J; junction bases left unmatched: 4. The CDR3 consists of 14 residues. The CDR3 sequence: CASSMGGDSYEQYF. DNA for the CDR3: TGTGCCAGCAGCATGGGAGGGGACTCCTACGAGCAGTACTTC. Variable domain in full (rest from reference TRBV13 and TRBJ2-7): AAGVIQSPRHLIKEKRETATLKCYPIPRHDTVYWYQQGPGQDPQFLISFYEKMQSDKGSIPDRFSAQQFSDYHSELNMSSLELGDSALYFCASSMGGDSYEQYFGPGTRLTVT.

The chain uses TRBV5-1 and TRBJ2-3; 8 bases are a match to TRBD2. The germline gives CDR1 SGHRS, CDR2 YFSETQ. The CDR3 totals 16 residues. V trimming: 0 bases; J trimming: 1 base; junction bases outside the gene matches: 4. The chain's CDR3 is CASSLVSGTRTDTQYF. The CDR3 DNA reads as TGCGCCAGCAGCTTGGTTAGCGGGACACGCACAGATACGCAGTATTTT.

Many counts were recorded for this clone. The genes are TRBV29-1 and TRBJ2-3; the D gene is possibly TRBD1 (5 bases). V shed 6 bases and J shed 2 bases, with 9 bases lying between them. CDR3 length equals 12 residues. Germline V gene lookup returns CDR1 SQVTM and CDR2 ANQGSEA. This chain's CDR3 is CSVRQYTDTQYF. Written as DNA, the CDR3 is TGCAGCGTCCGACAGTACACAGATACGCAGTATTTT.

This clone was seen only a few times. The chain recombines TRBV7-9 with TRBJ2-1, with D uncertain. This CDR3 comprises 11 residues. Germline V CDR1 and CDR2: SEHNR, FQNEAQ (reference sequence). V was pared by 11 bases and J by 5 bases, with 10 bases between. Here the CDR3 reads CAVDFNNEQFF. CDR3 coding DNA: TGTGCCGTCGACTTCAACAATGAGCAGTTCTTC.

This clone was counted only a few times. CDR3 DNA sequence: TGTGCCAGCAGCCGAACAGGGGATTATAGCAATCAGCCCCAGCATTTT. Its protein product is CASSRTGDYSNQPQHF. The chain joins TRBV7-2 to TRBJ1-5; 7 bases agree with TRBD1. The CDR3 is 16 amino acids. Germline V gene data show CDR1 as SGHTA and CDR2 as FQGNSA. The V and J ends lost 5 bases and 0 bases, in that order; junction bases with no gene match: 7.

Only a few counts were recorded for this clone. The CDR3 spells CASSERYRTLKDYGYTF. DNA for the CDR3: TGTGCCAGCAGTGAAAGGTATCGGACACTTAAAGACTATGGCTACACCTTC. The chain is built from TRBV2 and TRBJ1-2; D is possibly TRBD1 (5 bases). Deletions cut 2 bases from V and 3 bases from J, with 19 bases between. Germline V CDR1 and CDR2: SNHLY, FYNNEI. This CDR3 is 17 amino acids long.

A few counts support this clone. The rearrangement uses TRBV6-5 and TRBJ2-7, with D unresolved. V was shortened by 6 bases and J by 2 bases, with 11 bases between the two germline ends. CDR1 is MNHEY, CDR2 SVGAGI, per germline. The CDR3 consists of 13 residues. CDR3 sequence: CASSPRFPYEQYF. The CDR3 bases are TGTGCCAGCAGCCCGAGGTTCCCCTACGAGCAGTACTTC.

V gene TRBV4-2 combines with J gene TRBJ2-2, with TRBD2 matching over 12 bases. Germline CDR1 and CDR2: LGHNA and YNFKEQ. V gave up 4 bases and J gave up 2 bases; unmatched junction bases: 8. The CDR3 is made up of 18 amino acids. CDR3 sequence reads: CASSRDSLAGGNTGELFF. CDR3 nucleotides: TGTGCCAGCAGCCGGGATTCACTAGCGGGGGGAAACACCGGGGAGCTGTTTTTT.

This clone has only a few counts. V usage is TRBV18 and J usage is TRBJ2-7; 7 bases align to TRBD1. The CDR3 totals 16 residues. Germline CDR1 is KGHSH and CDR2 is LQKENI. The V gene end was trimmed by 2 bases and the J gene end by 2 bases; junction bases not matched to a gene: 9. CDR3 sequence reads: CASSPKPGQRTYEQYF. The CDR3 coding sequence is TGTGCCAGCTCACCAAAGCCGGGACAGAGAACCTACGAGCAGTACTTC.

V gene TRBV6-5 combines with J gene TRBJ1-3, with D possibly matching TRBD1 (5 bases). The germline V gene encodes CDR1 MNHEY and CDR2 SVGAGI. V was clipped by 6 bases and J by 3 bases, with 12 bases between them. The CDR3 loop spans 14 amino acids. CDR3 nucleotides: TGTGCCAGCAGCCGCCGACAGAATGGAAACACCATATATTTT. Encoded protein: CASSRRQNGNTIYF.

This clone was counted once. This chain connects TRBV28 to TRBJ1-2; 11 nucleotides align to TRBD1. The CDR3 spans 14 residues. After removal of 5 bases from V and 8 bases from J, the junction contained 7 bases not matched to a gene. Per germline, CDR1 MDHEN and CDR2 SYDVKM. The CDR3 nucleotides read TGTGCCAGCAGTCCGGGACAGGGGGGAGAGGGCTACACCTTC. Protein: CASSPGQGGEGYTF.

This chain connects TRBV19 to TRBJ2-6; perhaps TRBD2 as D (6 bases). CDR1 is LNHDA and CDR2 is SQIVND in the germline V gene (reference sequence). With 6 bases removed from V and 4 bases from J, the gap between germline ends came to 13 bases. This CDR3 region has 15 residues. CDR3 nucleotide sequence: TGTGCCAGTAGAAAGACGGCGGGAGGGGCCAACGTCCTGACTTTC. This codes for CASRKTAGGANVLTF.

This clone was seen only a few times. CDR3 nucleotide sequence: TGTGCCAGCGGCGGGCGGGATGCTAGCACAGATACGCAGTATTTT. It translates to CASGGRDASTDTQYF. The V and J genes are TRBV7-2 and TRBJ2-3; possibly TRBD2 for D (6 bases). This CDR3 region has 15 residues. Germline V gene lookup returns CDR1 SGHTA and CDR2 FQGNSA. Trimming left V 8 bases short and J 0 bases short, with 15 bases between.

This clone showed up just a few times. The gene calls are TRBV27 and TRBJ1-2, with a tentative D call TRBD1 (6 bases). Germline V gene data show CDR1 as MNHEY and CDR2 as SMNVEV (reference sequence). The CDR3 sequence is 13 residues long. Trimming stripped 6 bases from V and 2 bases from J, with 10 bases between. The CDR3 loop reads CASRLTGNYGYTF. Written as DNA, the CDR3 is TGTGCCAGCAGGCTCACAGGGAACTATGGCTACACCTTC.

J is TRBJ2-7 and V is TRBV7-6, with 11 bases identical to TRBD1. The CDR3 extends over 16 amino acids. Germline V gives CDR1 SGHVS, CDR2 FNYEAQ. Germline trimming cut 2 bases from V and 0 bases from J; bases unmatched to any gene: 3. In DNA form, the CDR3 reads TGTGCCAGCAGCTTACCCGGGACAGGGGGCTCCTACGAGCAGTACTTC. It encodes CASSLPGTGGSYEQYF.

This clone was picked up a small number of times. A junction end diverges from the germline sequence, so it may reflect a read error. This chain links TRBV7-9 with TRBJ2-1; the D is unclear. CDR1 SEHNR and CDR2 FQNEAQ come from the germline V gene (reference sequence). The CDR3 sequence is 11 residues long. The CDR3 DNA reads TGTGCCAGCAGCTCTACGGTTTCGAAGATCTTC. This codes for CASSSTVSKIF.

This clone turned up a few times. This sequence joins TRBV27 and TRBJ2-7, with 12 positions matching TRBD1. This CDR3 has 16 amino acids. Trimming took 8 bases from V and 0 from J; bases not matched to a gene: 8. Germline lookup yields CDR1 MNHEY and CDR2 SMNVEV (reference sequence). The CDR3 bases are TGTGCCAGCTGGGACAGGGGGCGGATTAGCTCCTACGAGCAGTACTTC. Translation: CASWDRGRISSYEQYF.

CDR3 bases: TGTGCCTGGAGTGTGGGGGGCTACGAGCAGTACTTC. Protein: CAWSVGGYEQYF. The rearrangement uses TRBV30 and TRBJ2-7, with D perhaps matching TRBD2 (6 bases). Germline V CDR1 and CDR2: GTSNPN, SVGIG (reference sequence). Trimming removed 0 bases at V and 3 bases at J, with 6 bases between. The CDR3 totals 12 residues.

This clone was recorded a few times. The rearrangement joins TRBV27 to TRBJ2-7; no firm D call. This CDR3 is 13 amino acids long. Trimming shortened V by 8 bases and J by 2 bases, and 13 bases separated the two germline ends. CDR1 is MNHEY, CDR2 SMNVEV, per germline (reference sequence). In DNA form, the CDR3 reads TGTGCCAGCGCGGAATTGCCCCCCTACGAGCAGTACTTC. Translation gives CASAELPPYEQYF.

This clone was picked up a small number of times. The chain joins TRBV7-9 to TRBJ1-2; TRBD1 matches 7 bases. The CDR3 has 15 amino acids. V dropped 5 bases and J dropped 0; count of bases not matched to a gene: 6. Germline loops: CDR1 SEHNR, CDR2 FQNEAQ (reference sequence). The DNA of the CDR3 is TGTGCCAGCAGCCGGACAGGAGCTGCTAACTATGGCTACACCTTC. This encodes CASSRTGAANYGYTF.

This clone turned up a few times. This chain uses TRBV28 with TRBJ2-3, with TRBD2 identical over 8 bases. V trimming: 8 bases; J trimming: 1 base; junction bases outside the gene matches: 8. Germline assignment: CDR1 MDHEN and CDR2 SYDVKM. The CDR3 consists of 15 residues. The CDR3 nucleotides read TGTGCCAGCGGGGGGCGGGGGGCTGGCACAGATACGCAGTATTTT. Its protein is CASGGRGAGTDTQYF. Filled out from reference TRBV28 and TRBJ2-3, the complete variable domain reads DVKVTQSSRYLVKRTGEKVFLECVQDMDHENMFWYRQDPGLGLRLIYFSYDVKMKEKGDIPEGYSVSREKKERFSLILESASTNQTSMYLCASGGRGAGTDTQYFGPGTRLTVL.

The rearrangement uses TRBV18 and TRBJ1-2; no reliable D call. V was pared by 3 bases and J by 6 bases, with 11 bases between. There are 13 residues in the CDR3. The germline gives CDR1 KGHSH, CDR2 LQKENI. The CDR3 DNA reads TGTGCCAGCTCACCGGGGAGGGCAGATGGCTACACCTTC. This sequence encodes CASSPGRADGYTF. The variable domain in full, with the rest retrieved from reference TRBV18 and TRBJ1-2, is NAGVMQNPRHLVRRRGQEARLRCSPMKGHSHVYWYRQLPEEGLKFMVYLQKENIIDESGMPKERFSAEFPKEGPSILRIQQVVRGDSAAYFCASSPGRADGYTFGSGTRLTVV.

This clone appeared a few times. The rearrangement joins TRBV6-5 to TRBJ2-2; 7 nucleotides align to TRBD2. In germline, CDR1 is MNHEY, CDR2 SVGAGI. The CDR3 is 15 amino acids. V was clipped by 8 bases and J by 6 bases; unmatched bases: 12. The chain's CDR3 is CASARDGGRSGELFF. The CDR3 nucleotides are TGTGCCAGCGCCCGAGACGGGGGGAGGTCCGGGGAGCTGTTTTTT.

This CDR3 reads CASSSNGGGAGETQYF. The CDR3 DNA reads TGTGCCAGCAGCTCAAATGGCGGGGGGGCCGGGGAGACCCAGTACTTC. The V gene is TRBV5-4, the J gene TRBJ2-5; 9 bases align to TRBD2. Germline V gene data show CDR1 as SGHNT and CDR2 as YYREEE (reference sequence). Unmatched junction bases numbered 11, after V lost 3 bases and J lost 5 bases. The length of the CDR3 is 16 residues.

Ten or more counts support this clone. The rearrangement joins TRBV23-1 to TRBJ2-1; weak D call: TRBD1 (6 bases). TRBV23-1 is labeled an ORF, and its function is uncertain. This CDR3 is built from 14 residues. The ends were cut back, 6 bases at V and 3 bases at J, with 12 bases in the middle. The CDR3 nucleotides read TGCGCCAGCAGGCAACAGGGCTTCTACAATGAGCAGTTCTTC. Protein product: CASRQQGFYNEQFF.

There are a few counts of this clone. This same CDR3 is encoded by further DNA sequences in the sample. This chain joins TRBV5-1 and TRBJ2-3; 10 bases map to TRBD1. Germline CDR1 SGHRS, CDR2 YFSETQ. Trimming at V came to 4 bases and at J to 3 bases, leaving 2 bases not matched to a gene. The CDR3 length is 14 residues. CDR3 bases: TGCGCCAGCAGCCCGGGACAGGGGACAGATACGCAGTATTTT. Translated: CASSPGQGTDTQYF.

The chain links TRBV28 to TRBJ2-3; D possibly corresponds to TRBD1 (5 bases). CDR1 is MDHEN and CDR2 is SYDVKM in the germline V gene. The CDR3 extends over 15 amino acids. Trimming took off 6 bases at V and 0 bases at J, with 13 bases between the two ends. For the CDR3, the DNA is TGTGCCAGCAGCCTAAAGACAGCTAGCACAGATACGCAGTATTTT. Its translation: CASSLKTASTDTQYF.

The J gene is TRBJ2-7, the V gene TRBV5-1; tentatively, D is TRBD1 (6 bases). This CDR3 has 15 amino acids. Trimming removed 3 bases at V and 0 bases at J, with 13 bases between. The V gene's germline CDR1 is SGHRS and CDR2 YFSETQ. The DNA for the CDR3 is TGCGCCAGCAGCTCCCGGGACACAGTCTCCTACGAGCAGTACTTC. Encoded protein: CASSSRDTVSYEQYF.

This clone was recorded a few times. The chain carries TRBV9 and TRBJ2-7; tentatively, D is TRBD1 (6 bases). There are 13 residues in the CDR3. V lost 2 bases to trimming and J lost 5 bases, with 11 bases between them. Germline CDR1 SGDLS, CDR2 YYNGEE. For the CDR3, the DNA is TGTGCCAGCAGCGTCACAGGGAGCCACGAGCAGTACTTC. Encoded protein: CASSVTGSHEQYF.

The chain links TRBV7-8 to TRBJ1-1, with 9 bases matching TRBD1. The V gene's germline CDR1 is SGHVS and CDR2 FQNEAQ. Trimming took 5 bases from V and 0 from J; bases not matched to a gene: 10. CDR3 size: 17 residues. The CDR3 sequence: CASSPLRTGVLNTEAFF. CDR3 DNA sequence: TGTGCCAGCAGCCCCCTGAGGACAGGGGTTTTGAACACTGAAGCTTTCTTT. The entire variable domain, with the rest obtained from reference TRBV7-8 and TRBJ1-1, is as follows: GAGVSQSPRYKVAKRGQDVALRCDPISGHVSLFWYQQALGQGPEFLTYFQNEAQLDKSGLPSDRFFAERPEGSVSTLKIQRTQQEDSAVYLCASSPLRTGVLNTEAFFGQGTRLTVV.

The rearrangement uses TRBV28 and TRBJ2-7; 14 nucleotides match TRBD2. J was trimmed by 7 bases and V by 7 bases; bases with no gene match: 6. CDR1 is MDHEN, CDR2 SYDVKM, per germline. CDR3 length: 14 amino acids. DNA of the CDR3: TGTGCCAGCACCTTCGGGACTAGCGGGAGAGAGCAGTACTTC. This translates into CASTFGTSGREQYF.

The rearrangement joins TRBV18 to TRBJ2-7; 8 nucleotides align to TRBD2. The germline CDR1 and CDR2 sequences are KGHSH and LQKENI. The ends lost 6 bases at V and 2 bases at J; junction bases unmatched: 9. This CDR3 has 15 residues. CDR3 DNA: TGTGCCAGCTCCGGCGCGGGGGGCCCAACCTACGAGCAGTACTTC. Protein sequence: CASSGAGGPTYEQYF.